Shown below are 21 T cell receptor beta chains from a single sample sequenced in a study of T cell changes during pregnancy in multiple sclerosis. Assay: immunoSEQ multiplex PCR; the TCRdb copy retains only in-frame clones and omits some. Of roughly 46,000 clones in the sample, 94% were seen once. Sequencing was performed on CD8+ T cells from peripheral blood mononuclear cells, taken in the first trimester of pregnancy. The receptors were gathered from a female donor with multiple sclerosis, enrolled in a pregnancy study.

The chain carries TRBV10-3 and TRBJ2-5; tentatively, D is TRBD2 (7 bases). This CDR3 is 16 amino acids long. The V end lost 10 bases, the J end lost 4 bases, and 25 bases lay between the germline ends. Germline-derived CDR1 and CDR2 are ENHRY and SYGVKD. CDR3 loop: CATEPGGGSPAETQYF. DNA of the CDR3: TGTGCCACCGAGCCCGGGGGCGGGAGTCCTGCAGAGACCCAGTACTTC.

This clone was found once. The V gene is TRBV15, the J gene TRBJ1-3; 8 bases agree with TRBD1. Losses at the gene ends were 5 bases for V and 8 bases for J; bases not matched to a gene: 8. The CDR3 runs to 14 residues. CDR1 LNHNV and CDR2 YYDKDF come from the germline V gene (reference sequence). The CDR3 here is CATSETGGTHTIYF. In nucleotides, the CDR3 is TGTGCCACCAGCGAAACAGGGGGAACTCACACCATATATTTT.

CDR3 sequence: CASSPNTANYGYTF. The CDR3, as DNA: TGTGCCAGCAGCCCAAATACAGCTAACTATGGCTACACCTTC. The rearrangement uses TRBV7-9 and TRBJ1-2; D not certain. The CDR3 runs 14 residues. With 5 bases removed from V and 0 bases from J, the gap between germline ends came to 10 bases. Germline V lookup: CDR1 SEHNR, CDR2 FQNEAQ (reference sequence).

CDR3 region: CASSQERASGRDNEQFF. Here the CDR3 DNA reads TGCGCCAGCAGCCAAGAGAGGGCTAGCGGGAGGGACAATGAGCAGTTCTTC. V and J are TRBV4-1 and TRBJ2-1; 12 bases fit TRBD2. Germline trimming cut 0 bases from V and 5 bases from J; bases unmatched to any gene: 5. CDR3 length: 17 amino acids. Germline CDR1 MGHRA, CDR2 YSYEKL.

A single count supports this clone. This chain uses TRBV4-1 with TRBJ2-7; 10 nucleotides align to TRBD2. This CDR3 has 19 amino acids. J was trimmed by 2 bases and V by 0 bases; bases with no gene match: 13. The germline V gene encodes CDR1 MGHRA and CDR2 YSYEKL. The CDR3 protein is CASSQDPGLAGAAAYEQYF. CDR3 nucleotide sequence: TGCGCCAGCAGCCAAGACCCCGGGCTAGCGGGGGCCGCCGCCTACGAGCAGTACTTC.

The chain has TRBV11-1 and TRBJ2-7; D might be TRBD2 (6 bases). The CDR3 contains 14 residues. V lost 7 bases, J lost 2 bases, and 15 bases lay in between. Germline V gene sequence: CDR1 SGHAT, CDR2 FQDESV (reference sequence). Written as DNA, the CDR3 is TGTGCCAGCACCACGGCCGGGGGAACCTACGAGCAGTACTTC. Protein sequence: CASTTAGGTYEQYF.

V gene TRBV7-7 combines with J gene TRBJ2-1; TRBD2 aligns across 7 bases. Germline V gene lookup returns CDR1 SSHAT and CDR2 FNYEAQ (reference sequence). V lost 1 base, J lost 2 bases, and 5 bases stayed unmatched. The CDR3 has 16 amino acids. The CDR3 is CASSLEVGGAYNEQFF. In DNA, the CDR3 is TGTGCCAGCAGCTTAGAGGTGGGGGGGGCCTACAATGAGCAGTTCTTC. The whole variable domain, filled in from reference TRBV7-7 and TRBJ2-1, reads GAGVSQSPRYKVTKRGQDVTLRCDPISSHATLYWYQQALGQGPEFLTYFNYEAQPDKSGLPSDRFSAERPEGSISTLTIQRTEQRDSAMYRCASSLEVGGAYNEQFFGPGTRLTVL.

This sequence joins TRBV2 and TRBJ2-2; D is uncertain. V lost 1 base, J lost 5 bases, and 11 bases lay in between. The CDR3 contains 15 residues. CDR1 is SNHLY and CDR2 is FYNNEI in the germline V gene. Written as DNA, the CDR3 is TGTGCCAGCAGTGAAGGAGCGCTTGGGACCGGGGAGCTGTTTTTT. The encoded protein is CASSEGALGTGELFF.

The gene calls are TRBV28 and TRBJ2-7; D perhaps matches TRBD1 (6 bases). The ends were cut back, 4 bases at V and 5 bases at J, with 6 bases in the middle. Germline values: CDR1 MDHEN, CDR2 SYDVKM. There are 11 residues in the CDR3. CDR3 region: CASSYRDEQYF. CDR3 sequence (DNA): TGTGCCAGCAGTTACAGGGACGAGCAGTACTTC.

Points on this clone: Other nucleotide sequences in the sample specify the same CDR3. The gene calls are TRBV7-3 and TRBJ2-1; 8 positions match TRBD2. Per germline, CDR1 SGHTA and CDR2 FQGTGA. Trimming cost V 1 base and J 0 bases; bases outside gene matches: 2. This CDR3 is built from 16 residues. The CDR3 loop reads CASSLSGGSSYNEQFF. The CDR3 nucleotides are TGTGCCAGCAGCTTAAGCGGGGGGAGCTCCTACAATGAGCAGTTCTTC.

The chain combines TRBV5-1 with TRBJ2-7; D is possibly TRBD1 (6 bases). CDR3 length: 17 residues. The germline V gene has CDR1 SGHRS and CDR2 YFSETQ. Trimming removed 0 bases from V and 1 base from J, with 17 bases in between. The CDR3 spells CASSLVTGHLDSYEQYF. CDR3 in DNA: TGCGCCAGCAGCTTGGTAACGGGACATCTGGATTCCTACGAGCAGTACTTC.

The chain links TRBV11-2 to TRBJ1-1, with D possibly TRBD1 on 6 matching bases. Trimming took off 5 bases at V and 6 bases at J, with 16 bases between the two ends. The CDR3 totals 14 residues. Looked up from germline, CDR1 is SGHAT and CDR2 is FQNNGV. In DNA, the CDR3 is TGTGCCAGCAGCCATTGGACAGAGATGGCTGAAGCTTTCTTT. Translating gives CASSHWTEMAEAFF.

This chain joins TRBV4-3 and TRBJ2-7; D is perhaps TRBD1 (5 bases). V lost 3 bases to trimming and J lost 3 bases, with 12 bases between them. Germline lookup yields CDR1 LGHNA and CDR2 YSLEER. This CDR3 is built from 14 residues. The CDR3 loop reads CASSQDVQGYEQYF. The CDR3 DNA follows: TGCGCCAGCAGCCAGGATGTGCAGGGCTACGAGCAGTACTTC.

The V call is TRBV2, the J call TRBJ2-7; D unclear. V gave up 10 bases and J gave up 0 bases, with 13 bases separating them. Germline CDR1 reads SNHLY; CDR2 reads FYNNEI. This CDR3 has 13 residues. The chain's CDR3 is CAIQITGSYEQYF. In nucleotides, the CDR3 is TGTGCCATCCAAATCACCGGCTCCTACGAGCAGTACTTC.

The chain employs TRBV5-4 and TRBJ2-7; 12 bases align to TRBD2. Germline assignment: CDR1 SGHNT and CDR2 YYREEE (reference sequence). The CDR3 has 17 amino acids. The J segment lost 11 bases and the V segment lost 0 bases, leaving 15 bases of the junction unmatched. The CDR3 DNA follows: TGTGCCAGCAGCTTGGTGGTGGGTAGACTAGCGGGAGAAGGAAAGTACTTC. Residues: CASSLVVGRLAGEGKYF.

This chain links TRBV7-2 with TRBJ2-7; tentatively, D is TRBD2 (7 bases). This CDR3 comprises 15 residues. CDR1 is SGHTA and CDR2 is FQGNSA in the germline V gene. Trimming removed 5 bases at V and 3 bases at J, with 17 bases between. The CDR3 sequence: CASSGREGGFYEQYF. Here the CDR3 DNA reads TGTGCCAGCAGCGGAAGGGAGGGGGGGTTCTACGAGCAGTACTTC. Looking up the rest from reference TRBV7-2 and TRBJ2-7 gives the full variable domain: GAGVSQSPSNKVTEKGKDVELRCDPISGHTALYWYRQSLGQGLEFLIYFQGNSAPDKSGLPSDRFSAERTGGSVSTLTIQRTQQEDSAVYLCASSGREGGFYEQYFGPGTRLTVT.

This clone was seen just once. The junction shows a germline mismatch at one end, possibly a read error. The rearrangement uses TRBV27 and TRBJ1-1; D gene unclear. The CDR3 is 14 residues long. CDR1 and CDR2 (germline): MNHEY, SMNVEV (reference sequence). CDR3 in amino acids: CTSSYGRGNTEAFF. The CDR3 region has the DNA TGTACCAGCAGTTATGGGAGAGGGAACACTGAAGCTTTCTTT.

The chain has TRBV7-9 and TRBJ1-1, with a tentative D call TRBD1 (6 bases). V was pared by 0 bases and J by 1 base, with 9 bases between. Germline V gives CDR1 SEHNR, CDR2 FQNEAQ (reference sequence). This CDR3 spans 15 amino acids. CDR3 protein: CASSLAQGRNTEAFF. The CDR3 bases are TGTGCCAGCAGCTTAGCACAGGGCCGGAACACTGAAGCTTTCTTT.

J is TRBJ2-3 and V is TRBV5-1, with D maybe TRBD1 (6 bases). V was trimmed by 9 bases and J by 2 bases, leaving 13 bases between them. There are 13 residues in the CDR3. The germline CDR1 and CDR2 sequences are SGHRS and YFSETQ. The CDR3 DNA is TGCGCCACCGCCCGGACAGTCACAGATACGCAGTATTTT. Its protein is CATARTVTDTQYF.

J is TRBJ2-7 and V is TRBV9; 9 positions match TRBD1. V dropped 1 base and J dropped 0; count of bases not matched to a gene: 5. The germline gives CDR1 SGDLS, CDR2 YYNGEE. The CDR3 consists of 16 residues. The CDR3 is CASSVTGQGTSYEQYF. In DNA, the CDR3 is TGTGCCAGCAGCGTAACCGGACAGGGGACCTCCTACGAGCAGTACTTC.

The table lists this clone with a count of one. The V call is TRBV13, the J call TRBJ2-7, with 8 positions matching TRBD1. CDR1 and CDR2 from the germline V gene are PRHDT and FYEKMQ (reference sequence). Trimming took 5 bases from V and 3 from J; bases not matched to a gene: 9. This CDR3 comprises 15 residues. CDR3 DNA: TGTGCCAGCAGCCAAACCGGGACAGGACTCTACGAGCAGTACTTC. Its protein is CASSQTGTGLYEQYF.